Described below is a single TCR beta chain sequence and its context. The antigen remains undetermined. The CDR3 contains 15 residues. CDR1 is LGHNA, CDR2 YSLEER, per germline. This sample is drawn from a study of OX40 agonist ivuxolimab in advanced cancers. Study-level information: Ivuxolimab, which patients received intravenously every 2 weeks, was dosed at 0.01 to 10 mg/kg. Regarding the study as a whole: CD4+ and CD8+ T cells in blood underwent clonal expansion by week 6 at 0.1 to 3.0 mg/kg. Normalized T-cell clonal expansion was also low in a subset of nonresponders.

Here immunoSEQ multiplex PCR was the method, and the copy in TCRdb shows in-frame clones only, minus some. The sample contains around 140,000 clones, about 92% of which appear only once. The chain uses TRBV4-3 and TRBJ2-5, with D perhaps given as TRBD1 or TRBD2 (6 bases each). The DNA end favors TRBJ2-7, so the J call may be wrong. The sequence came from an adult with an advanced solid tumor such as melanoma, head and neck, liver or kidney cancer. The material sequenced was CD4+ or CD8+ T cells sorted from blood, taken in a trial of the OX40 agonist ivuxolimab. CDR3 residues: CASSQERGAVYEQYF. The CDR3 region has the DNA TGCGCCAGCAGCCAAGAGAGGGGGGCCGTCTACGAGCAGTACTTC.